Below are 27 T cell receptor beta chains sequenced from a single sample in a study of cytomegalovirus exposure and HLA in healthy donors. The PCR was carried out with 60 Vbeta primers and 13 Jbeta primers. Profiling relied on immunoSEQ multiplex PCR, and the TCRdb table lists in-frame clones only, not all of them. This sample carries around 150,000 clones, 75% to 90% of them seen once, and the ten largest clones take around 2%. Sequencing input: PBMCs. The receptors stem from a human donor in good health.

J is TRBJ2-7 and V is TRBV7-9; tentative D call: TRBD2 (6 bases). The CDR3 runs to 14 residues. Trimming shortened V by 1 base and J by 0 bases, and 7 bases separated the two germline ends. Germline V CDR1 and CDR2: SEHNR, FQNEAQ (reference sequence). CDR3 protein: CASSLDGSSYEQYF. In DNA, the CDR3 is TGTGCCAGCAGCTTAGACGGGAGCTCCTACGAGCAGTACTTC.

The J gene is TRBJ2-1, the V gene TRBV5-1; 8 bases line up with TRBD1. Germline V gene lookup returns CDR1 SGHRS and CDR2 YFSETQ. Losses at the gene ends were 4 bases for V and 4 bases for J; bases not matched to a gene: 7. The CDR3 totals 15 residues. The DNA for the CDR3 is TGCGCCAGCAGCCCGGGACAGGCGATATACAATGAGCAGTTCTTC. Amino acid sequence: CASSPGQAIYNEQFF.

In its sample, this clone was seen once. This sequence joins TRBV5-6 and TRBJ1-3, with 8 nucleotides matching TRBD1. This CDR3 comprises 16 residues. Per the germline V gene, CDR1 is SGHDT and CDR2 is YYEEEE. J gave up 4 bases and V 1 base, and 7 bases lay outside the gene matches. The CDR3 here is CASSLRTGPGGNTIYF. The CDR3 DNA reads TGTGCCAGCAGCTTGAGGACAGGGCCGGGCGGAAACACCATATATTTT.

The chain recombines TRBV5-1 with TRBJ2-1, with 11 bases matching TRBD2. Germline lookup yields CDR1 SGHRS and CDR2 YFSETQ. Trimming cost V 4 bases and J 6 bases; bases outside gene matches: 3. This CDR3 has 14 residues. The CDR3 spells CASSVTSGGNEQFF. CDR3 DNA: TGCGCCAGCAGCGTTACTAGCGGGGGCAATGAGCAGTTCTTC.

This chain's CDR3 is CASSLSGRGDTQYF. The CDR3 DNA follows: TGTGCCAGCAGCTTATCTGGGAGGGGAGATACGCAGTATTTT. The chain is built from TRBV7-9 and TRBJ2-3, with 7 bases fitting TRBD2. Germline lookup yields CDR1 SEHNR and CDR2 FQNEAQ (reference sequence). There are 14 residues in the CDR3. After removal of 2 bases from V and 5 bases from J, the junction contained 4 bases not matched to a gene.

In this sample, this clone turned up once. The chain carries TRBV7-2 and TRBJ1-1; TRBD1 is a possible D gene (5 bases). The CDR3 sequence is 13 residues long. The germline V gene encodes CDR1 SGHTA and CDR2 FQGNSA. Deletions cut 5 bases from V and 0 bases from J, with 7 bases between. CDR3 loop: CASSHRLNTEAFF. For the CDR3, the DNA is TGTGCCAGCAGCCACAGGCTGAACACTGAAGCTTTCTTT.

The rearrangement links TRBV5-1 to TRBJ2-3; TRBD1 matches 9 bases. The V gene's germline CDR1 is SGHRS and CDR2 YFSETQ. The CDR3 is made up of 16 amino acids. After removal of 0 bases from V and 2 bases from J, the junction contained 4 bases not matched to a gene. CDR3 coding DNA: TGCGCCAGCAGCTTGGCGGGGACAGGGACCACAGATACGCAGTATTTT. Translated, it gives CASSLAGTGTTDTQYF.

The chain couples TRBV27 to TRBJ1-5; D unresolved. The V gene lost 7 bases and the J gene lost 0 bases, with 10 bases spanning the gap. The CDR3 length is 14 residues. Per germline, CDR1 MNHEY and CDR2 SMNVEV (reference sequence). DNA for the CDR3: TGTGCCAGCAATTCACAGTATAGCAATCAGCCCCAGCATTTT. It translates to CASNSQYSNQPQHF.

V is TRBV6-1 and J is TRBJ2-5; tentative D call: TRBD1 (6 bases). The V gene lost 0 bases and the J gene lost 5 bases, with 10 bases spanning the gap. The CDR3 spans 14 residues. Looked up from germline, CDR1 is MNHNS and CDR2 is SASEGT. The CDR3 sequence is CASSEAGRGETQYF. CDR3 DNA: TGTGCCAGCAGTGAAGCGGGTAGGGGGGAGACCCAGTACTTC.

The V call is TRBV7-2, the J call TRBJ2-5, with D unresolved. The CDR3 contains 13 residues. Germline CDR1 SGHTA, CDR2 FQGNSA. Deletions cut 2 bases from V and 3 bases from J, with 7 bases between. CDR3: CASSLNPKETQYF. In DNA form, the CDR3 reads TGTGCCAGCAGCTTAAATCCCAAAGAGACCCAGTACTTC.

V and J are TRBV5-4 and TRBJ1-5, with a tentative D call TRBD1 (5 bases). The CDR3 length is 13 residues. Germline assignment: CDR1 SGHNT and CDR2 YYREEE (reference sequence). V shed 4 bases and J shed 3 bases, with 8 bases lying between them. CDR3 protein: CASSPGINQPQHF. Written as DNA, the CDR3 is TGTGCCAGCAGCCCAGGGATCAATCAGCCCCAGCATTTT.

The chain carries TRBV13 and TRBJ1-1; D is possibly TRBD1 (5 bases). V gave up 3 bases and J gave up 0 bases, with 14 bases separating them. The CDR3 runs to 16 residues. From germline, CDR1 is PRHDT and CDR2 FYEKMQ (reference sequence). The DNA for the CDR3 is TGTGCCAGCAGCTTGGGGGGGGGAAGCATGAACACTGAAGCTTTCTTT. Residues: CASSLGGGSMNTEAFF. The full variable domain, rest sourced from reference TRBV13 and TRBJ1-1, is AAGVIQSPRHLIKEKRETATLKCYPIPRHDTVYWYQQGPGQDPQFLISFYEKMQSDKGSIPDRFSAQQFSDYHSELNMSSLELGDSALYFCASSLGGGSMNTEAFFGQGTRLTVV.

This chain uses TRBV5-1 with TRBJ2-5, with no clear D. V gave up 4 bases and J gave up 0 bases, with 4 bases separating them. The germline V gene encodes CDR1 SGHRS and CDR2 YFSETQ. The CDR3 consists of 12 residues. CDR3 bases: TGCGCCAGCAGCCCGTACCAAGAGACCCAGTACTTC. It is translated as CASSPYQETQYF.

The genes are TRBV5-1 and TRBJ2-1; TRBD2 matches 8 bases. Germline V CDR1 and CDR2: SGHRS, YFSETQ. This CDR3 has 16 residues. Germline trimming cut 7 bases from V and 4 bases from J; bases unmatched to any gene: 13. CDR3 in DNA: TGCGCCAGCCTGCCGTTTACGGGGGGGCCATACAATGAGCAGTTCTTC. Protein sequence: CASLPFTGGPYNEQFF. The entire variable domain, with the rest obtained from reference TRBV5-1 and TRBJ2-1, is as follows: KAGVTQTPRYLIKTRGQQVTLSCSPISGHRSVSWYQQTPGQGLQFLFEYFSETQRNKGNFPGRFSGRQFSNSRSEMNVSTLELGDSALYLCASLPFTGGPYNEQFFGPGTRLTVL.

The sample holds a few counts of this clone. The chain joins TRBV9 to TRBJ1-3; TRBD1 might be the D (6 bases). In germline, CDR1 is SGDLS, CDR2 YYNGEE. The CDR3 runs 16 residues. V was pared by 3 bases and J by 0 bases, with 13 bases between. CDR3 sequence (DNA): TGTGCCAGCAGCGAGGACAGCGCGAACTCTGGAAACACCATATATTTT. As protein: CASSEDSANSGNTIYF. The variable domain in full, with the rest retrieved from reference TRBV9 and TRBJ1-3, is DSGVTQTPKHLITATGQRVTLRCSPRSGDLSVYWYQQSLDQGLQFLIQYYNGEERAKGNILERFSAQQFPDLHSELNLSSLELGDSALYFCASSEDSANSGNTIYFGEGSWLTVV.

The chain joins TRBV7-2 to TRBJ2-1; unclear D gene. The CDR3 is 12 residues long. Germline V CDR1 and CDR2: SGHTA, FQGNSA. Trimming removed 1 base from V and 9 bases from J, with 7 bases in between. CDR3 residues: CASSLDSGEQFF. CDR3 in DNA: TGTGCCAGCAGCTTAGACAGTGGTGAGCAGTTCTTC.

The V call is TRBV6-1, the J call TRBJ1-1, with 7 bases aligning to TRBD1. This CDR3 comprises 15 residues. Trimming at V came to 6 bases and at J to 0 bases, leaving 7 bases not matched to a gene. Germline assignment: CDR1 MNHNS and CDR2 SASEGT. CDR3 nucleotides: TGTGCCAGCAGGGCCGGGACAGTATTGAACACTGAAGCTTTCTTT. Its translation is CASRAGTVLNTEAFF.

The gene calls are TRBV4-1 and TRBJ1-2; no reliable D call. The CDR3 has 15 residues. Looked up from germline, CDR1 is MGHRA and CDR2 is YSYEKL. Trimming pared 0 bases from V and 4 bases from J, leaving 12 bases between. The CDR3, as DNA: TGCGCCAGCAGCCAAGATAATACAGCCGCCTATGGCTACACCTTC. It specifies CASSQDNTAAYGYTF.

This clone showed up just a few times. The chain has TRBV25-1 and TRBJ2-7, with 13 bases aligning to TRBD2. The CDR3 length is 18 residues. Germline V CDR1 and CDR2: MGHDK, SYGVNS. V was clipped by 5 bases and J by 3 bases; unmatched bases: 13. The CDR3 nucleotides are TGTGCCAGCAGTCCTCAGGGGACTAGCGGGGAAAGGGGCTACGAGCAGTACTTC. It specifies CASSPQGTSGERGYEQYF.

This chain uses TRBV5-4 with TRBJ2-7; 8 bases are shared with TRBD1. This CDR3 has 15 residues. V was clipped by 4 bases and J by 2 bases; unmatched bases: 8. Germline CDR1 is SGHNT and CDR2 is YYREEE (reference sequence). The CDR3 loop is CASSRTGTGTYEQYF. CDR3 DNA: TGTGCCAGCAGCAGAACCGGGACAGGAACCTACGAGCAGTACTTC.

The CDR3 spells CASSLDRVFGETQYF. The CDR3 DNA follows: TGTGCCAGCAGCTTAGACAGGGTTTTCGGGGAGACCCAGTACTTC. The gene calls are TRBV7-9 and TRBJ2-5, with TRBD1 as a possible D gene (6 bases). Trimming removed 1 base from V and 5 bases from J, with 14 bases in between. Germline V gives CDR1 SEHNR, CDR2 FQNEAQ (reference sequence). The CDR3 runs to 15 residues. The whole variable domain, filled in from reference TRBV7-9 and TRBJ2-5, reads DTGVSQNPRHKITKRGQNVTFRCDPISEHNRLYWYRQTLGQGPEFLTYFQNEAQLEKSRLLSDRFSAERPKGSFSTLEIQRTEQGDSAMYLCASSLDRVFGETQYFGPGTRLLVL.

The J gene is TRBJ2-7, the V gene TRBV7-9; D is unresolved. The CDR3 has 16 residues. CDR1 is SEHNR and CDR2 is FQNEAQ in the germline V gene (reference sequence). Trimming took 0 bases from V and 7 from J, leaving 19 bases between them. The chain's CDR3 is CASSLAVGSGPWEQYF. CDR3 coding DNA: TGTGCCAGCAGCTTAGCGGTAGGATCAGGCCCTTGGGAGCAGTACTTC.

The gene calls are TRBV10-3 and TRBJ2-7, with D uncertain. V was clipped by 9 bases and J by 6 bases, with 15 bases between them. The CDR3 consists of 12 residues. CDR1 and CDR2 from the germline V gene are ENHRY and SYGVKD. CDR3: CAISRKTLEQYF. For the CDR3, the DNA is TGTGCCATAAGTAGAAAGACACTCGAGCAGTACTTC.

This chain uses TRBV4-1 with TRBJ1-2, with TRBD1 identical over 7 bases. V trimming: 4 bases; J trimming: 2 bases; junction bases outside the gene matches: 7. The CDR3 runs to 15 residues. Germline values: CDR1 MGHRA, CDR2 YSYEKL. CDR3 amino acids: CASSLVPTGNYGYTF. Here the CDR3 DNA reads TGCGCCAGCAGCCTCGTCCCGACAGGGAACTATGGCTACACCTTC.

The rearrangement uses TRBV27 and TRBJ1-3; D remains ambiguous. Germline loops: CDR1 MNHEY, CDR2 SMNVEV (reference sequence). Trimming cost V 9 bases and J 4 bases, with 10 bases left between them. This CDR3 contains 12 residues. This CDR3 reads CASWETGNTIYF. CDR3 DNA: TGTGCCAGTTGGGAGACAGGAAACACCATATATTTT.

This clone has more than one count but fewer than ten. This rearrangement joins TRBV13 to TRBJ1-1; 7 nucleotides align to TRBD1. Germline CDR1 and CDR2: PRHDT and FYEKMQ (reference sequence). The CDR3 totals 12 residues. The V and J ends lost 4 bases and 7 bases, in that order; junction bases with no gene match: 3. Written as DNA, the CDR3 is TGTGCCAGCAGCTACGGGACAGTTGAAGCTTTCTTT. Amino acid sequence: CASSYGTVEAFF.

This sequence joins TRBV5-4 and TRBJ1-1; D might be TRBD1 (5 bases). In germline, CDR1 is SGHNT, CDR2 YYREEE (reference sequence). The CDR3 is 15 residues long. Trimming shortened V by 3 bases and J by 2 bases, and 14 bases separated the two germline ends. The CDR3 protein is CASSYARDRNTEAFF. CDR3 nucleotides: TGTGCCAGCAGCTACGCTCGAGACAGAAACACTGAAGCTTTCTTT.